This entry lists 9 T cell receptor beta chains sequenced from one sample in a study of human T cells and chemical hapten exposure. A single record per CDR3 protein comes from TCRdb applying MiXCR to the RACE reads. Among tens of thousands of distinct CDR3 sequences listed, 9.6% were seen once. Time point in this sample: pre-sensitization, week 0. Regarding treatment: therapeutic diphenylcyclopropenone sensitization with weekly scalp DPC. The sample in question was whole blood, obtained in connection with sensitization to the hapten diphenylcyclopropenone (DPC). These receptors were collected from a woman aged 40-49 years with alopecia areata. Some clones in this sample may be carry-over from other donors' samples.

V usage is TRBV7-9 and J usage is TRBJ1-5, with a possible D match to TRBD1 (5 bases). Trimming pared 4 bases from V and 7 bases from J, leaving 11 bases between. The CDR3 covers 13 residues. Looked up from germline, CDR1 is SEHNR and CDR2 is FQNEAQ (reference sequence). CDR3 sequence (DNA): TGTGCCAGCAGCTCCATCCAGGGACAGCCCCAGCATTTT. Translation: CASSSIQGQPQHF.

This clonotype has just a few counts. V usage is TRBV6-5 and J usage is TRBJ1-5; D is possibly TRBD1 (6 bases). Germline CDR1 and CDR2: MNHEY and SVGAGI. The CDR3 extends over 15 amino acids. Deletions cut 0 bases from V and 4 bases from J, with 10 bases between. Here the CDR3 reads CASSYSGASNQPQHF. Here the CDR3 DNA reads TGTGCCAGCAGTTACTCGGGGGCCTCAAATCAGCCCCAGCATTTT.

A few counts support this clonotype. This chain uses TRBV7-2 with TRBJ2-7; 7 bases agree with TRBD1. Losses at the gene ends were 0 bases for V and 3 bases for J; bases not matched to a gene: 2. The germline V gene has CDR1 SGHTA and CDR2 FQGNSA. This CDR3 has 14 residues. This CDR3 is CASSLAGTVYEQYF. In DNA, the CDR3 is TGTGCCAGCAGCTTAGCTGGGACAGTCTACGAGCAGTACTTC.

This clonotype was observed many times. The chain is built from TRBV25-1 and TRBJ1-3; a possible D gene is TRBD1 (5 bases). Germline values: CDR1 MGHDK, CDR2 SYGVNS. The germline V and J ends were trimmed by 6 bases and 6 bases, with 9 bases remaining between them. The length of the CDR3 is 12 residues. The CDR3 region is CASSLQENTIYF. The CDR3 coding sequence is TGTGCCAGCAGCTTACAGGAAAACACCATATATTTT.

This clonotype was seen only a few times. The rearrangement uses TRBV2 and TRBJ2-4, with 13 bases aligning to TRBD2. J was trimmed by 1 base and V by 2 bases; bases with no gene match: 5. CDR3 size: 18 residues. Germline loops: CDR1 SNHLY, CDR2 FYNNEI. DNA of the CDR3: TGTGCCAGCAGTGAAAGACTAGCGGGGGGTGAGGCCAAAAACATTCAGTACTTC. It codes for CASSERLAGGEAKNIQYF.

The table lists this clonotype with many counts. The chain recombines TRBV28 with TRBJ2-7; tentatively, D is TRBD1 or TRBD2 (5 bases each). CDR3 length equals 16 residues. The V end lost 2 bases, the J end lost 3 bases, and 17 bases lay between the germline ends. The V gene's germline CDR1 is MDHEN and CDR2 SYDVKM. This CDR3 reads CASSLPPTGTYYEQYF. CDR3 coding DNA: TGTGCCAGCAGTTTACCTCCTACCGGGACGTACTACGAGCAGTACTTC.

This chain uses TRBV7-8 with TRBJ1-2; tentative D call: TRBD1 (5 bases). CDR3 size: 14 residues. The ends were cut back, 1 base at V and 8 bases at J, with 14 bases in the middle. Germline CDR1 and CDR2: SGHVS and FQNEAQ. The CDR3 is CASSLVGSGKGYTF. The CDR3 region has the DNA TGTGCCAGCAGCTTAGTAGGGTCAGGGAAAGGCTACACCTTC.

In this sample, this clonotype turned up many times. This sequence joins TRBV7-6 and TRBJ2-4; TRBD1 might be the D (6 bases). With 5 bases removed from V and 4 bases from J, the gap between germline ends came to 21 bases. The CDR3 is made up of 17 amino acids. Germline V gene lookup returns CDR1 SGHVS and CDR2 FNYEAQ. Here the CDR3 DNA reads TGTGCCAGCAGCCCCCTGGTTACAGGGCTTAGGAAAAACATTCAGTACTTC. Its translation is CASSPLVTGLRKNIQYF.

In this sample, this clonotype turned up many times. The CDR3 protein is CASSPREFGTDTQYF. The CDR3 nucleotides read TGTGCCAGCTCACCCCGGGAATTTGGCACAGATACGCAGTATTTT. J is TRBJ2-3 and V is TRBV18; tentative D call: TRBD2 (5 bases). Germline V gene data show CDR1 as KGHSH and CDR2 as LQKENI. V lost 3 bases to trimming and J lost 1 base, with 11 bases between them. CDR3 length equals 15 residues. The whole variable domain, remainder taken from reference TRBV18 and TRBJ2-3, is NAGVMQNPRHLVRRRGQEARLRCSPMKGHSHVYWYRQLPEEGLKFMVYLQKENIIDESGMPKERFSAEFPKEGPSILRIQQVVRGDSAAYFCASSPREFGTDTQYFGPGTRLTVL.